A selection of T cell receptor beta chains follows, all from one sample in a study of T-cell reconstitution after alpha-beta-depleted transplantation in children. TCRdb reprocessed the PCR reads with MiXCR, giving one entry per CDR3 protein. The table lists about 980,000 distinct CDR3 sequences, roughly 29% of them singletons. Sequenced here: PBMCs, mostly from graft donor cells, sampled 360 days after TCRalphabeta/CD19-depleted stem cell transplant. These receptors were taken from a boy younger than two who had a stem cell transplant for SCID, so the T cells may come from the graft donor. Each CDR3 is given with its conserved first and last residue. The D gene is left open where the match is weak. Clone sizes are given selectively: once, few, many, or a class where the clone is expanded.

TRBV5-1	16	TRBJ2-1	NA	TRBD1	CASSLNTGESYNEQFF	TGCGCCAGCAGCTTAAATACAGGGGAGTCCTACAATGAGCAGTTCTTC
TRBV28	16	TRBJ2-1	NA	NA	CASSLLFVTPRSEQFF	TGTGCCAGCAGTTTATTGTTCGTCACCCCGAGGAGTGAGCAGTTCTTC
TRBV5-1	13	TRBJ2-3	many	TRBD2	CASRSGGTDTQYF	TGCGCCAGCAGAAGCGGGGGCACAGATACGCAGTATTTT
TRBV7-6	16	TRBJ2-1	NA	NA	CASSLLRGRDYNEQFF	TGTGCCAGCAGCTTACTGCGGGGGCGGGACTACAATGAGCAGTTCTTC
TRBV6-5	11	TRBJ2-5	many	NA	CASSYLETQYF	TGTGCCAGCAGTTACCTGGAGACCCAGTACTTC
TRBV6-2/TRBV6-3	14	TRBJ2-7	few	NA	CASSYSVVSYEQYF	TGTGCCAGCAGTTACTCGGTGGTCTCCTACGAGCAGTACTTC
TRBV11-1	15	TRBJ2-2	NA	NA	CASSNFLQGTGELFF	TGTGCCAGCAGCAACTTCTTACAGGGAACCGGGGAGCTGTTTTTT
TRBV9	13	TRBJ2-1	NA	NA	CASSTPFTDEQFF	TGTGCCAGCAGCACCCCTTTTACGGATGAGCAGTTCTTC
TRBV6-5	15	TRBJ2-5	once	TRBD2	CASSYASGALETQYF	TGTGCCAGCAGTTACGCTAGCGGGGCTTTAGAGACCCAGTACTTC
TRBV7-9	15	TRBJ1-4	few	NA	CASSPGLQGGEKLFF	TGTGCCAGCAGCCCGGGGTTACAGGGAGGAGAAAAACTGTTTTTT
TRBV6-2/TRBV6-3	17	TRBJ2-5	NA	TRBD2	CASIDRTSGLLPETQYF	TGTGCCAGCATCGACCGGACTAGCGGCCTCCTCCCGGAGACCCAGTACTTC
TRBV19	15	TRBJ2-1	few	TRBD1	CARSGSGTGYNEQFF	TGTGCCCGTAGTGGCTCCGGGACAGGGTACAATGAGCAGTTCTTC
TRBV5-6	16	TRBJ1-1	NA	NA	CASSSVQGTGNTEAFF	TGTGCCAGCAGCTCAGTACAGGGTACTGGGAACACTGAAGCTTTCTTT
TRBV12-3/TRBV12-4	14	TRBJ1-1	few	TRBD1	CASKMTGSGTEAFF	TGTGCCAGCAAGATGACAGGGAGCGGGACTGAAGCTTTCTTT
TRBV12-3/TRBV12-4	15	TRBJ2-7	NA	NA	CASSPPAPEDYEQYF	TGTGCCAGCAGTCCCCCAGCGCCCGAAGACTACGAGCAGTACTTC
TRBV29-1	15	TRBJ2-5	few	NA	CSVEGDARTGETQYF	TGCAGCGTTGAAGGGGATGCGCGGACCGGGGAGACCCAGTACTTC
TRBV6-5	12	TRBJ2-3	few	NA	CASSPRRGTQYF	TGTGCCAGCAGTCCCCGAAGGGGAACGCAGTATTTT
TRBV20-1	15	TRBJ2-4	NA	TRBD2	CSARGGIVAKNIQYF	TGCAGTGCTAGGGGAGGGATTGTAGCCAAAAACATTCAGTACTTC
TRBV20-1	13	TRBJ1-2	NA	NA	CSALPRGNYGYTF	TGCAGTGCCCTACCCCGAGGGAACTATGGCTACACCTTC
TRBV12-3/TRBV12-4	12	TRBJ2-7	many	NA	CASRKDSYEQYF	TGTGCCAGCAGAAAAGACAGCTACGAGCAGTACTTC
TRBV10-3	15	TRBJ2-5	many	TRBD2	CAIRRSGVTQETQYF	TGTGCCATCAGGAGGAGCGGGGTAACACAAGAGACCCAGTACTTC
TRBV4-1	15	TRBJ2-1	few	NA	CASSQGRGRGDEQFF	TGCGCCAGCAGCCAAGGTCGGGGGCGAGGCGATGAGCAGTTCTTC
TRBV12-3/TRBV12-4	15	TRBJ2-3	few	NA	CASSWWRGRTDTQYF	TGTGCCAGCAGTTGGTGGCGGGGTCGCACAGATACGCAGTATTTT
TRBV12-3/TRBV12-4	15	TRBJ2-7	once	TRBD1	CASSLRTGMLGEQYF	TGTGCCAGCAGTCTCAGGACAGGGATGCTAGGGGAGCAGTACTTC
TRBV28	18	TRBJ2-3	NA	TRBD1	CASSSHPAGTGYTDTQYF	TGTGCCAGCAGTTCCCATCCCGCCGGGACAGGGTACACAGATACGCAGTATTTT
TRBV12-3/TRBV12-4	14	TRBJ2-4	NA	NA	CASSLSVAKNIQYF	TGTGCCAGCAGTTTATCGGTAGCCAAAAACATTCAGTACTTC
TRBV5-5	15	TRBJ2-1	many	TRBD1	CASTLYWAGGHEQFF	TGTGCCAGCACCCTTTATTGGGCAGGGGGTCATGAGCAGTTCTTC
TRBV10-3	18	TRBJ1-1	many	TRBD1	CAIRRGQALGGLNTEAFF	TGTGCCATCAGGAGGGGACAGGCCCTAGGGGGGCTTAACACTGAAGCTTTCTTT
TRBV15	19	TRBJ2-1	few	TRBD2	CATSSREAGGSSMRNEQFF	TGTGCCACCAGCTCCCGAGAGGCGGGGGGGTCCTCAATGAGGAATGAGCAGTTCTTC
TRBV2	14	TRBJ2-4	NA	NA	CASRPTRAKNIQYF	TGTGCCAGCAGACCTACACGGGCCAAAAACATTCAGTACTTC
TRBV7-2	11	TRBJ2-7	NA	NA	CASSRQDEQYF	TGTGCCAGCAGCCGTCAGGACGAGCAGTACTTC
TRBV12-3/TRBV12-4	16	TRBJ2-3	NA	NA	CASSPPQRWGADTQYF	TGTGCCAGCAGTCCGCCTCAAAGGTGGGGGGCAGATACGCAGTATTTT
TRBV6-2/TRBV6-3	13	TRBJ1-1	NA	TRBD1	CASSTDRVAEAFF	TGTGCCAGCAGTACAGACAGGGTGGCTGAAGCTTTCTTT
TRBV4-1	18	TRBJ2-3	few	TRBD2	CASSQDRRRGGRTDTQYF	TGCGCCAGCAGCCAAGATCGACGGCGGGGGGGCCGGACAGATACGCAGTATTTT
TRBV20-1	15	TRBJ1-4	NA	TRBD1	CSARVATTGREKLFF	TGCAGTGCTAGAGTTGCTACGACAGGGAGGGAAAAACTGTTTTTT
TRBV12-3/TRBV12-4	16	TRBJ2-7	NA	TRBD1	CASSFSHPGQGYEQYF	TGTGCCAGCAGTTTCTCACATCCGGGACAGGGGTACGAGCAGTACTTC
TRBV20-1	14	TRBJ2-7	NA	TRBD2	CSARLFLAGVEQYF	TGCAGTGCTAGACTCTTCCTAGCGGGGGTAGAGCAGTACTTC
TRBV2	15	TRBJ2-2	few	NA	CASYLDRRTTGELFF	TGTGCCAGCTACCTTGACAGGCGGACCACCGGGGAGCTGTTTTTT
TRBV5-1	13	TRBJ2-7	few	NA	CASSLVPFDEQYF	TGCGCCAGCAGCTTGGTACCCTTCGACGAGCAGTACTTC
TRBV12-3/TRBV12-4	15	TRBJ2-3	NA	NA	CASSLEGGRPDTQYF	TGTGCCAGCAGTTTAGAGGGCGGGCGCCCAGATACGCAGTATTTT
TRBV4-1	14	TRBJ2-4	once	NA	CASSQEPPGNIQYF	TGCGCCAGCAGCCAAGAGCCCCCAGGGAACATTCAGTACTTC
TRBV19	16	TRBJ1-5	NA	TRBD1	CASSIRAQGGNQPQHF	TGTGCCAGTAGTATTCGGGCGCAGGGGGGCAATCAGCCCCAGCATTTT
TRBV5-1	15	TRBJ2-7	many	NA	CASSPSEERVYEQYF	TGCGCCAGCAGCCCATCTGAAGAACGAGTGTACGAGCAGTACTTC
TRBV5-1	16	TRBJ2-2	few	TRBD1	CASSLDGQGAFGELFF	TGCGCCAGCAGCTTGGACGGACAGGGGGCGTTCGGGGAGCTGTTTTTT
TRBV5-1	17	TRBJ2-7	NA	NA	CASSLGALGEPSYEQYF	TGCGCCAGCAGCTTGGGGGCCCTAGGGGAGCCTTCCTACGAGCAGTACTTC
TRBV27	13	TRBJ2-1	few	TRBD2	CASSLTRTSEQFF	TGTGCCAGCAGTTTGACGAGGACTAGTGAGCAGTTCTTC
TRBV4-1	13	TRBJ1-1	few	NA	CASSQVGQSEAFF	TGCGCCAGCAGCCAAGTAGGGCAGAGTGAAGCTTTCTTT
TRBV4-1	14	TRBJ1-1	NA	TRBD1	CASSQEIQGGEAFF	TGCGCCAGCAGCCAAGAGATCCAGGGGGGGGAAGCTTTCTTT
TRBV5-6	14	TRBJ2-3	NA	NA	CASSRGLDTDTQYF	TGTGCCAGCAGCCGGGGGTTGGACACAGATACGCAGTATTTT
TRBV20-1	15	TRBJ2-4	NA	NA	CSGRRGTGLGNIQYF	TGCAGTGGCAGACGGGGCACAGGGTTGGGAAACATTCAGTACTTC
TRBV12-3/TRBV12-4	12	TRBJ1-5	few	NA	CASSLAPRPQHF	TGTGCCAGCAGCTTAGCCCCCAGGCCCCAGCATTTT
TRBV3-1	14	TRBJ1-1	NA	NA	CASSQEVLRTEAFF	TGTGCCAGCAGCCAAGAGGTTTTGAGAACTGAAGCTTTCTTT
TRBV12-3/TRBV12-4	15	TRBJ2-3	NA	NA	CASSSFGGRADTQYF	TGTGCCAGCAGTTCGTTCGGGGGGCGCGCAGATACGCAGTATTTT
TRBV27	16	TRBJ2-1	NA	TRBD2	CASSSQLAGSGYEQFF	TGTGCCAGCAGTTCTCAACTAGCGGGATCAGGGTATGAGCAGTTCTTC
TRBV20-1	12	TRBJ1-3	NA	NA	CSVVSGRNTIYF	TGCAGTGTTGTGAGCGGAAGAAACACCATATATTTT
TRBV4-3	17	TRBJ2-3	NA	TRBD2	CASSQFPRGVGTDTQYF	TGCGCCAGCAGCCAGTTCCCGCGGGGGGTGGGCACAGATACGCAGTATTTT
TRBV7-9	16	TRBJ2-3	few	NA	CASSPPGVAGTDTQYF	TGTGCCAGCAGCCCCCCTGGGGTAGCGGGCACAGATACGCAGTATTTT
TRBV15	13	TRBJ2-7	few	NA	CATSSRSSYEQYF	TGTGCCACCTCCTCGCGGAGCTCCTACGAGCAGTACTTC